The 29 T cell receptor beta chains below all came from one sample that was sequenced in a study of a mutant IDH1 vaccine in newly diagnosed glioma. These receptors' antigens are unknown. Time point in this sample: week 35, safety follow-up. Vaccination used 300 ug of mutant IDH1 20-mer peptide per dose, with topical imiquimod. TCRdb keeps only in-frame clones here, not all; method: immunoSEQ multiplex PCR. The sample has tens of thousands of clones, roughly nine tenths seen once. This material consisted of PBMCs, taken from a glioma patient whose treatment included an IDH1 peptide vaccine. These receptors were collected from a man aged 40-49 years with glioma.

The chain combines TRBV6-5 with TRBJ1-4; no definite D call. The CDR3 totals 15 residues. V was trimmed by 0 bases and J by 14 bases, leaving 19 bases between them. The germline CDR1 and CDR2 sequences are MNHEY and SVGAGI. CDR3 sequence: CASSYSTLRRSDLFF. CDR3 sequence (DNA): TGTGCCAGCAGTTACTCGACCCTCCGGCGTTCAGATCTGTTTTTT.

This clone was seen a single time. CDR3 in DNA: TGCGCCAGCAGCCACCTAAATGACAGGACGGGGGCCAACGTCCTGACTTTC. This translates into CASSHLNDRTGANVLTF. The V gene is TRBV5-1, the J gene TRBJ2-6, with D possibly TRBD1 on 6 matching bases. Germline CDR1 SGHRS, CDR2 YFSETQ. Between the trimmed V and J ends, which lost 4 bases and 4 bases, there was a span of 18 bases. This CDR3 has 17 amino acids.

V gene TRBV6-1 combines with J gene TRBJ2-3, with D tentatively TRBD1 or TRBD2 (6 bases each). Germline CDR1 MNHNS, CDR2 SASEGT. The V end lost 10 bases, the J end lost 8 bases, and 19 bases lay between the germline ends. The CDR3 length is 13 residues. DNA of the CDR3: TGTGCCACGGAGGGGGGCACACGGGGTACGCAGTATTTT. It is translated as CATEGGTRGTQYF.

The chain couples TRBV9 to TRBJ2-1; TRBD2 matches 8 bases. The CDR3 spans 16 residues. V lost 0 bases, J lost 7 bases, and 9 bases stayed unmatched. Germline CDR1 reads SGDLS; CDR2 reads YYNGEE. The CDR3 region has the DNA TGTGCCAGCAGCGTAGAAGCGGGAGTTGTTAGTAATGAGCAGTTCTTC. This translates into CASSVEAGVVSNEQFF.

The chain links TRBV7-2 to TRBJ2-7; tentative D call: TRBD2 (5 bases). V was shortened by 5 bases and J by 3 bases, with 8 bases between the two germline ends. The CDR3 is made up of 12 amino acids. The germline V gene has CDR1 SGHTA and CDR2 FQGNSA. CDR3 DNA: TGTGCCAGCAGCATGGACTTCTACGAGCAGTACTTC. Its translation is CASSMDFYEQYF.

The V call is TRBV6-5, the J call TRBJ1-2; no firm D call. V was clipped by 6 bases and J by 8 bases, with 19 bases between them. The CDR3 totals 14 residues. Per the germline V gene, CDR1 is MNHEY and CDR2 is SVGAGI. The CDR3 loop reads CASSYRPGRRGYTF. The CDR3 nucleotides are TGTGCCAGCAGCTACCGACCGGGAAGGAGAGGCTACACCTTC.

The chain employs TRBV6-5 and TRBJ2-3, with D perhaps TRBD2 (6 bases). The length of the CDR3 is 14 residues. Trimming removed 6 bases at V and 11 bases at J, with 21 bases between. Per the germline V gene, CDR1 is MNHEY and CDR2 is SVGAGI. CDR3 amino acids: CASSPSGEWNQQYF. The DNA for the CDR3 is TGTGCCAGCAGCCCTTCGGGGGAGTGGAATCAGCAGTATTTT.

The chain recombines TRBV7-8 with TRBJ2-5; perhaps TRBD1 as D (6 bases). CDR1 and CDR2 from the germline V gene are SGHVS and FQNEAQ. This CDR3 comprises 14 residues. V lost 2 bases and J lost 5, with 12 bases in between. CDR3 sequence reads: CASSLFSGAETQYF. CDR3 nucleotides: TGTGCCAGCAGCTTATTCTCAGGGGCTGAGACCCAGTACTTC.

J is TRBJ2-5 and V is TRBV2; D is perhaps TRBD1 (5 bases). CDR1 and CDR2 from the germline V gene are SNHLY and FYNNEI. There are 14 residues in the CDR3. The V gene lost 4 bases and the J gene lost 4 bases, with 13 bases spanning the gap. This CDR3 reads CASSGQGLRETQYF. CDR3 nucleotide sequence: TGTGCCAGCAGTGGCCAGGGCCTGCGAGAGACCCAGTACTTC.

The chain couples TRBV19 to TRBJ2-1; 8 nucleotides line up with TRBD1. V lost 5 bases and J lost 2; bases outside the gene matches: 5. This CDR3 contains 15 residues. Germline lookup yields CDR1 LNHDA and CDR2 SQIVND (reference sequence). The CDR3, as DNA: TGTGCCAGTAGTGCGACAGGGGCCGCCTACAATGAGCAGTTCTTC. Amino acid sequence: CASSATGAAYNEQFF.

The chain combines TRBV6-1 with TRBJ2-7; 9 nucleotides align to TRBD1. Germline V gene sequence: CDR1 MNHNS, CDR2 SASEGT. V was pared by 7 bases and J by 4 bases, with 5 bases of the junction left unmatched. The CDR3 has 13 residues. CDR3 coding DNA: TGTGCCAGCACCAAGACAGGGGGGTACGAGCAGTACTTC. Its protein product is CASTKTGGYEQYF.

This clone has only a few counts. The chain recombines TRBV9 with TRBJ2-3; the D is unclear. This CDR3 has 14 residues. Per the germline V gene, CDR1 is SGDLS and CDR2 is YYNGEE. The ends were cut back, 1 base at V and 4 bases at J, with 10 bases in the middle. The CDR3 protein is CASSVMGSPDTQYF. The CDR3 coding sequence is TGTGCCAGCAGCGTAATGGGTAGCCCAGATACGCAGTATTTT.

This chain links TRBV10-3 with TRBJ1-5; tentatively, D is TRBD1 (5 bases). The V and J ends lost 6 bases and 4 bases respectively, with 10 bases between them. The germline gives CDR1 ENHRY, CDR2 SYGVKD. This CDR3 is built from 13 residues. CDR3 loop: CAIRDTENQPQHF. The DNA for the CDR3 is TGTGCCATCAGGGACACCGAAAATCAGCCCCAGCATTTT.

The rearrangement uses TRBV6-5 and TRBJ2-1; 12 bases line up with TRBD2. The V and J ends lost 5 bases and 7 bases, in that order; junction bases with no gene match: 3. This CDR3 contains 14 residues. The germline gives CDR1 MNHEY, CDR2 SVGAGI. The CDR3 DNA reads as TGTGCCAGCAGTGGACTAGCGGGAAGTAATGAGCAGTTCTTC. Its protein is CASSGLAGSNEQFF.

The rearrangement links TRBV7-8 to TRBJ1-4; no reliable D call. The CDR3 spans 16 residues. Germline CDR1 is SGHVS and CDR2 is FQNEAQ. V was cut by 3 bases and J by 3 bases, with 14 bases left in between. The CDR3 is CASSLRRVAANEKLFF. The CDR3 DNA reads as TGTGCCAGCAGCTTGCGAAGGGTAGCAGCTAATGAAAAACTGTTTTTT.

The CDR3 is CASSGQMNTEAFF. CDR3 bases: TGTGCCAGCTCTGGACAAATGAACACTGAAGCTTTCTTT. The chain is built from TRBV6-1 and TRBJ1-1; a possible D gene is TRBD1 (5 bases). The ends were cut back, 8 bases at V and 0 bases at J, with 10 bases in the middle. Looked up from germline, CDR1 is MNHNS and CDR2 is SASEGT. CDR3 length: 13 residues.

The CDR3 region has the DNA TGTGCCAGTAACCCCACCGACAGGGCTCAGCCCCAGCATTTT. This sequence encodes CASNPTDRAQPQHF. This chain connects TRBV19 to TRBJ1-5, with 7 bases matching TRBD1. Unmatched junction bases numbered 9, after V lost 7 bases and J lost 6 bases. The CDR3 is made up of 14 amino acids. The germline gives CDR1 LNHDA, CDR2 SQIVND (reference sequence).

V and J are TRBV9 and TRBJ2-7; the match to TRBD2 covers 10 bases. This CDR3 has 14 amino acids. In germline, CDR1 is SGDLS, CDR2 YYNGEE. V shed 4 bases and J 3 bases; nucleotides not matched to a gene: 4. The CDR3 protein is CASSPGTSDYEQYF. In DNA form, the CDR3 reads TGTGCCAGCAGCCCCGGGACTAGCGACTACGAGCAGTACTTC.

The CDR3 spells CASSFTSGRGFYEQYF. CDR3 nucleotides: TGTGCCAGCAGCTTTACTAGCGGGAGGGGATTCTACGAGCAGTACTTC. The V and J genes are TRBV7-8 and TRBJ2-7, with TRBD2 identical over 13 bases. The germline V gene has CDR1 SGHVS and CDR2 FQNEAQ. V lost 3 bases and J lost 3; bases outside the gene matches: 5. This CDR3 comprises 16 residues.

This rearrangement joins TRBV14 to TRBJ1-2, with TRBD1 matching 8 bases. Germline CDR1 reads SGHDN; CDR2 reads FVKESK. With V trimmed by 4 bases and J by 0 bases, 4 bases remained unmatched. There are 15 residues in the CDR3. CDR3 protein: CASSLTGGANYGYTF. The DNA of the CDR3 is TGTGCCAGCAGCCTTACAGGGGGAGCTAACTATGGCTACACCTTC.

J is TRBJ2-1 and V is TRBV5-1; 11 nucleotides match TRBD2. Germline V gene sequence: CDR1 SGHRS, CDR2 YFSETQ. The CDR3 sequence is 18 residues long. J lost 6 bases, V lost 2 bases, and 13 bases had no gene match. As DNA, the CDR3 is TGCGCCAGCAGCTTCCGGGGTCGACTAGCGGGATCAAGCAATGAGCAGTTCTTC. Translation: CASSFRGRLAGSSNEQFF.

The V and J genes are TRBV28 and TRBJ2-5, with D tentatively TRBD1 (5 bases). CDR3 length: 15 residues. Germline values: CDR1 MDHEN, CDR2 SYDVKM. V was pared by 3 bases and J by 1 base, with 12 bases between. CDR3 loop: CASSLSPQGQETQYF. The CDR3 DNA follows: TGTGCCAGCAGTTTGAGTCCGCAGGGCCAAGAGACCCAGTACTTC.

The chain recombines TRBV4-3 with TRBJ2-1; 13 nucleotides agree with TRBD2. J lost 9 bases, V lost 0 bases, and 8 bases had no gene match. The CDR3 covers 17 residues. Germline V gene lookup returns CDR1 LGHNA and CDR2 YSLEER. The DNA for the CDR3 is TGCGCCAGCAGCCAAGATGGGGGGACTAGCGGGAATTCTGAGCAGTTCTTC. Protein sequence: CASSQDGGTSGNSEQFF.

Only a few counts were recorded for this clone. The CDR3 DNA reads TGTGCCAGCAGAACCCAGGGACCGAACACTGAAGCTTTCTTT. Encoded protein: CASRTQGPNTEAFF. This chain links TRBV28 with TRBJ1-1; TRBD1 is a possible D gene (5 bases). CDR3 length: 14 amino acids. V was pared by 6 bases and J by 1 base, with 12 bases between. Germline V gene lookup returns CDR1 MDHEN and CDR2 SYDVKM.

V and J are TRBV21-1 and TRBJ2-7; TRBD2 reflects the table's D call only, with no check against the DNA. TRBV21-1 is annotated as a pseudogene. This CDR3 is 19 amino acids long. CDR3 residues: CASSKSHRASEISSYEQYF. CDR3 DNA sequence: TGTGCCAGCAGCAAATCCCATAGGGCTAGCGAAATTTCCTCCTACGAGCAGTACTTC.

This clone occurred once. V usage is TRBV6-6 and J usage is TRBJ2-2; no clear D gene. Between the trimmed V and J ends, which lost 3 bases and 2 bases, there was a span of 7 bases. There are 14 residues in the CDR3. The germline V gene has CDR1 MNHNY and CDR2 SVGAGI (reference sequence). The CDR3 nucleotides are TGTGCCAGCAGTTATACAGAAAACACCGGGGAGCTGTTTTTT. Translated: CASSYTENTGELFF.

V usage is TRBV10-2 and J usage is TRBJ1-1, with D uncertain. Trimming removed 8 bases at V and 1 base at J, with 8 bases between. From germline, CDR1 is WSHSY and CDR2 SAAADI. The CDR3 totals 12 residues. CDR3 nucleotide sequence: TGCGCCAGCGGGAATTGGAACACTGAAGCTTTCTTT. Translation gives CASGNWNTEAFF.

The V gene is TRBV19, the J gene TRBJ2-1; D is possibly TRBD2 (7 bases). The CDR3 is made up of 16 amino acids. CDR1 is LNHDA, CDR2 SQIVND, per germline (reference sequence). V was clipped by 5 bases and J by 6 bases, with 20 bases between them. CDR3 sequence: CASSPTQGSGTNEQFF. Here the CDR3 DNA reads TGTGCCAGTAGTCCAACGCAGGGGAGCGGGACCAATGAGCAGTTCTTC. Full variable domain (outside the CDR3, taken from reference TRBV19 and TRBJ2-1): DGGITQSPKYLFRKEGQNVTLSCEQNLNHDAMYWYRQDPGQGLRLIYYSQIVNDFQKGDIAEGYSVSREKKESFPLTVTSAQKNPTAFYLCASSPTQGSGTNEQFFGPGTRLTVL.

This chain connects TRBV7-2 to TRBJ2-3; unclear D gene. Trimming took off 1 base at V and 4 bases at J, with 12 bases between the two ends. Germline assignment: CDR1 SGHTA and CDR2 FQGNSA. This CDR3 has 15 residues. The CDR3 region is CASSLEGTMPDTQYF. As DNA, the CDR3 is TGTGCCAGCAGCTTAGAGGGAACAATGCCAGATACGCAGTATTTT. Full variable domain (remainder filled in from reference TRBV7-2 and TRBJ2-3): GAGVSQSPSNKVTEKGKDVELRCDPISGHTALYWYRQSLGQGLEFLIYFQGNSAPDKSGLPSDRFSAERTGGSVSTLTIQRTQQEDSAVYLCASSLEGTMPDTQYFGPGTRLTVL.